These 11 T cell receptor beta chains came from one sample sequenced in a study of blood T cell repertoires in COVID-19. The table came from immunoSEQ multiplex PCR; TCRdb's copy has only in-frame clones and leaves some out. The data contain around 210,000 clones, about 90% of them singletons. Sequenced: peripheral blood. Receptors were obtained from a woman aged 70-85 years with acute or convalescent COVID-19.

The V and J genes are TRBV5-5 and TRBJ2-7; 8 bases are shared with TRBD1. Germline V gene data show CDR1 as SGHKS and CDR2 as YYEKEE (reference sequence). Losses at the gene ends were 2 bases for V and 2 bases for J; bases not matched to a gene: 3. The CDR3 totals 14 residues. The CDR3 bases are TGTGCCAGCAGCTTAAGGGACAGGACCTACGAGCAGTACTTC. Encoded protein: CASSLRDRTYEQYF. Using reference TRBV5-5 and TRBJ2-7 for the parts outside the CDR3, the full variable domain is DAGVTQSPTHLIKTRGQQVTLRCSPISGHKSVSWYQQVLGQGPQFIFQYYEKEERGRGNFPDRFSARQFPNYSSELNVNALLLGDSALYLCASSLRDRTYEQYFGPGTRLTVT.

The rearrangement uses TRBV4-2 and TRBJ2-1; TRBD1 aligns across 7 bases. The germline V gene encodes CDR1 LGHNA and CDR2 YNFKEQ. This CDR3 spans 13 amino acids. V shed 1 base, J shed 6 bases, and the junction held 0 bases outside the gene matches. The DNA of the CDR3 is TGTGCCAGCAGCCAAGCAGGGGGCAATGAGCAGTTCTTC. This gives the protein CASSQAGGNEQFF.

This chain joins TRBV6-2 or TRBV6-3 and TRBJ2-2, with 8 bases identical to TRBD1. Trimming at V came to 4 bases and at J to 2 bases, leaving 9 bases not matched to a gene. Germline CDR1 is MNHEY and CDR2 is SVGEGT. This CDR3 spans 17 amino acids. CDR3 bases: TGTGCCAGCAGTTCCACCCGGACAGGGTTTAACACCGGGGAGCTGTTTTTT. It is translated as CASSSTRTGFNTGELFF.

The V and J genes are TRBV2 and TRBJ2-1, with 14 bases identical to TRBD2. CDR1 is SNHLY and CDR2 is FYNNEI in the germline V gene. The CDR3 is 16 amino acids. V trimming: 6 bases; J trimming: 4 bases; junction bases outside the gene matches: 5. CDR3 nucleotide sequence: TGTGCCAGCAGGGTCGGGACTAGCGGGGGTTACAATGAGCAGTTCTTC. Translating gives CASRVGTSGGYNEQFF.

This clone was seen only once. The J gene is TRBJ1-2, the V gene TRBV9; TRBD1 matches at 9 bases. This CDR3 region has 14 residues. V gave up 4 bases and J gave up 4 bases; unmatched junction bases: 5. CDR1 and CDR2 (germline): SGDLS, YYNGEE. This chain's CDR3 is CASSPGQGGYGYTF. Written as DNA, the CDR3 is TGTGCCAGCAGCCCGGGACAGGGTGGCTATGGCTACACCTTC.

J is TRBJ2-1 and V is TRBV10-3, with D possibly matching TRBD2 (6 bases). Germline CDR1 and CDR2: ENHRY and SYGVKD. Trimming removed 8 bases from V and 10 bases from J, with 21 bases in between. This CDR3 spans 14 amino acids. In DNA form, the CDR3 reads TGTGCCATCTCCACCGGGAGAACAAGTCAAGAGCAGTTCTTC. Its protein product is CAISTGRTSQEQFF.

The chain employs TRBV4-1 and TRBJ1-4, with D perhaps matching TRBD1 (6 bases). V was trimmed by 0 bases and J by 6 bases, leaving 14 bases between them. Germline-derived CDR1 and CDR2 are MGHRA and YSYEKL. This CDR3 comprises 16 residues. The CDR3 protein is CASSQERGGADEKLFF. The CDR3 bases are TGCGCCAGCAGCCAAGAGCGGGGGGGCGCGGATGAAAAACTGTTTTTT.

Regarding this clone: At one end, the junction sequence differs from germline, possibly due to a read error. This sequence joins TRBV18 and TRBJ1-1, with 7 bases lining up with TRBD1. Germline CDR1 reads KGHSH; CDR2 reads LQKENI. CDR3 length: 17 residues. DNA of the CDR3: TGTGCCAGCTCACCGCTTCCTTTACAGGGGATGAACACTGAAGTTTTCTTT. This gives the protein CASSPLPLQGMNTEVFF.

The rearrangement joins TRBV11-3 to TRBJ2-6, with 7 bases matching TRBD1. The CDR3 is 17 amino acids. The germline gives CDR1 SGHNT, CDR2 YENEEA. The trim removed 1 base at V and 2 bases at J, leaving 5 bases unmatched. The CDR3 DNA sequence: TGTGCCAGCAGCTTAGGTCTAGGGGGCGCTGGGGCCAACGTCCTGACTTTC. Protein product: CASSLGLGGAGANVLTF.

This clone was counted a single time. The rearrangement links TRBV2 to TRBJ1-6, with 7 bases matching TRBD1. CDR3 length: 16 amino acids. With V trimmed by 2 bases and J by 7 bases, 8 bases remained unmatched. Germline V gives CDR1 SNHLY, CDR2 FYNNEI. This CDR3 is CASSERDSGGNSPLHF. CDR3 DNA: TGTGCCAGCAGTGAAAGGGACAGCGGCGGCAATTCACCCCTCCACTTT.

This sequence joins TRBV18 and TRBJ2-3, with 8 bases lining up with TRBD1. Germline V gene sequence: CDR1 KGHSH, CDR2 LQKENI. The CDR3 runs 15 residues. V lost 5 bases to trimming and J lost 0 bases; unmatched junction nucleotides: 4. The CDR3 DNA reads TGTGCCAGCTCAAGACAGGGGCAGAGCACAGATACGCAGTATTTT. Its protein is CASSRQGQSTDTQYF.